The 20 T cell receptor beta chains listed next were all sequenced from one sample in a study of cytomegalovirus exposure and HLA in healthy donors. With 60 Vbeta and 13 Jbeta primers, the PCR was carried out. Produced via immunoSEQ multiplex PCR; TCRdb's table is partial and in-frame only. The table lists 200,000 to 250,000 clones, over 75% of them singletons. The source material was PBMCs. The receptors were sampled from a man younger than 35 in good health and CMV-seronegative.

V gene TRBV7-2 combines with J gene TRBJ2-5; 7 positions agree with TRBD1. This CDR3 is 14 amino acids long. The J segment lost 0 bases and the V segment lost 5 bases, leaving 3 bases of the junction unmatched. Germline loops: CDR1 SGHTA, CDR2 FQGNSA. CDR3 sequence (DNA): TGTGCCAGCAGCAGGGGACAGCACCAAGAGACCCAGTACTTC. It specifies CASSRGQHQETQYF.

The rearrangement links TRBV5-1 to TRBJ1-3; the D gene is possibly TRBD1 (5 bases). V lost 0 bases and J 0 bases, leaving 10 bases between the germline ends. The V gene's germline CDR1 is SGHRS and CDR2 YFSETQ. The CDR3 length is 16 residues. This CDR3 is CASSLERQYSGNTIYF. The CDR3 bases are TGCGCCAGCAGCTTGGAAAGACAGTACTCTGGAAACACCATATATTTT.

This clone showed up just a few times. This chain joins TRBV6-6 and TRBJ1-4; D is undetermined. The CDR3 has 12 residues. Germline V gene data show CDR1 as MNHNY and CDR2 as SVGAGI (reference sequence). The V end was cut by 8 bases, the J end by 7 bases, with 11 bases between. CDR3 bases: TGTGCCAGCGAGGCGGAGGGTGAAAAACTGTTTTTT. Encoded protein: CASEAEGEKLFF.

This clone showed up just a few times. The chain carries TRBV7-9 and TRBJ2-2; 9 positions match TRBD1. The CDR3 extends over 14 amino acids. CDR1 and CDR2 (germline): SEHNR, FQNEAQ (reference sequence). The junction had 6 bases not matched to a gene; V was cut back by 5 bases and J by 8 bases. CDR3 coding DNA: TGTGCCAGCAGCCTGGGACAGGGTGTAGGGGAGCTGTTTTTT. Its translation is CASSLGQGVGELFF.

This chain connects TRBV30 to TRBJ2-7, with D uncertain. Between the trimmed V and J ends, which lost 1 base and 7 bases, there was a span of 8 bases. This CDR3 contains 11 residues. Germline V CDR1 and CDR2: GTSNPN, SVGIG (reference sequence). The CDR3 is CAWSARVEQYF. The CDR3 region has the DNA TGTGCCTGGAGTGCTCGGGTGGAGCAGTACTTC.

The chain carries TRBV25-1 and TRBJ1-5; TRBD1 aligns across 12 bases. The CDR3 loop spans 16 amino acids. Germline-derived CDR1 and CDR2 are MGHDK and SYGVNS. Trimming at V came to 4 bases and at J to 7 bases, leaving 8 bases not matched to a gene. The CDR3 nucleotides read TGTGCCAGCAGTGGGGGGGGACAGGGGGCGCGGCAGCCCCAGCATTTT. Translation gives CASSGGGQGARQPQHF.

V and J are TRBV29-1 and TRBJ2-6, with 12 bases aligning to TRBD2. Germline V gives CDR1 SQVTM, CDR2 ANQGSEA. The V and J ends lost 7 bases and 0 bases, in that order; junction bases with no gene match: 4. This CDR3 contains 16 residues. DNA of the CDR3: TGCAGCGCGACACTAGCGGGGGGCTCTGGGGCCAACGTCCTGACTTTC. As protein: CSATLAGGSGANVLTF.

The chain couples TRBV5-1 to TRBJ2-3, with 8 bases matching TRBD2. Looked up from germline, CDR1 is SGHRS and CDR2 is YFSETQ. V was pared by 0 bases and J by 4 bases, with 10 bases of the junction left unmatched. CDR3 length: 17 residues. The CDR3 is CASSLETSGRGADTQYF. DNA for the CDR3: TGCGCCAGCAGCTTGGAAACTAGCGGAAGGGGGGCAGATACGCAGTATTTT.

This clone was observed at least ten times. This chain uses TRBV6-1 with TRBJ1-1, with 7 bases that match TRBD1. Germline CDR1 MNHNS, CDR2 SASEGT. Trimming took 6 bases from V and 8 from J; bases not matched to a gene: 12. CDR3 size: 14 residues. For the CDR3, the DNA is TGTGCCAGCAGCAGGACAGGACTTAGGGGCGAAGCTTTCTTT. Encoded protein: CASSRTGLRGEAFF.

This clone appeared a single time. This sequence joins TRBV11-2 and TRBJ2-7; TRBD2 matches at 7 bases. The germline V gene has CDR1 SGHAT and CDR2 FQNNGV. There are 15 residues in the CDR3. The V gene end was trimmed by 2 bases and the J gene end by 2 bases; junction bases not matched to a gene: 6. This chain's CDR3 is CASSLLWGGTYEQYF. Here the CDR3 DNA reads TGTGCCAGCAGCTTACTATGGGGGGGTACCTACGAGCAGTACTTC. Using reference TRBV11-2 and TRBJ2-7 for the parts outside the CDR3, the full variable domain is EAGVAQSPRYKIIEKRQSVAFWCNPISGHATLYWYQQILGQGPKLLIQFQNNGVVDDSQLPKDRFSAERLKGVDSTLKIQPAKLEDSAVYLCASSLLWGGTYEQYFGPGTRLTVT.

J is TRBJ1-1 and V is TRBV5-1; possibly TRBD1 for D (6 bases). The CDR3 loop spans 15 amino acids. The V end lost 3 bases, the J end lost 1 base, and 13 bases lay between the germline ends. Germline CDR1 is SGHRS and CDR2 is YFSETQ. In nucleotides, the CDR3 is TGCGCCAGCAGCTCCGGAACAGGGCCGAACACTGAAGCTTTCTTT. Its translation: CASSSGTGPNTEAFF.

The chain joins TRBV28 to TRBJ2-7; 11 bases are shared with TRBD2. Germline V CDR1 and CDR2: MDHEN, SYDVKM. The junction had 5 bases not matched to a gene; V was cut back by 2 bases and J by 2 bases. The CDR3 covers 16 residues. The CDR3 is CASSLAGTSGTYEQYF. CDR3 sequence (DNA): TGTGCCAGCAGTTTAGCCGGGACTAGCGGAACCTACGAGCAGTACTTC. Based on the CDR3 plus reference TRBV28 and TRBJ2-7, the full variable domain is DVKVTQSSRYLVKRTGEKVFLECVQDMDHENMFWYRQDPGLGLRLIYFSYDVKMKEKGDIPEGYSVSREKKERFSLILESASTNQTSMYLCASSLAGTSGTYEQYFGPGTRLTVT.

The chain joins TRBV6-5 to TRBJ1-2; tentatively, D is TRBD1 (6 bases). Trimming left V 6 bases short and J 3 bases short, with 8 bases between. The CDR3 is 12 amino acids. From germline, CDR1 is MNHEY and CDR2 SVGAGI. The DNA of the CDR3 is TGTGCCAGCAGCCCAGGGGACTATGGCTACACCTTC. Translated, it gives CASSPGDYGYTF.

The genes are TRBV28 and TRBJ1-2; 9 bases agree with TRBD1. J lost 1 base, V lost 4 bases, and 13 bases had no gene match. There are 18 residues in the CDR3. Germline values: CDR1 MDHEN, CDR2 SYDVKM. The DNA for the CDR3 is TGTGCCAGCAGTTCGATGGACAGGGGAGCGGGACTTAACTATGGCTACACCTTC. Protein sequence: CASSSMDRGAGLNYGYTF.

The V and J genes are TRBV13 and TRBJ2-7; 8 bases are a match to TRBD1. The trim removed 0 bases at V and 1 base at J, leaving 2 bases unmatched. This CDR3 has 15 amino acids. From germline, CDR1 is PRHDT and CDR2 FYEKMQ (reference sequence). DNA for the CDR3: TGTGCCAGCAGCTTAGGGCAGGGGGCATCCTACGAGCAGTACTTC. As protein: CASSLGQGASYEQYF. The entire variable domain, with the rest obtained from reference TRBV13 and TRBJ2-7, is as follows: AAGVIQSPRHLIKEKRETATLKCYPIPRHDTVYWYQQGPGQDPQFLISFYEKMQSDKGSIPDRFSAQQFSDYHSELNMSSLELGDSALYFCASSLGQGASYEQYFGPGTRLTVT.

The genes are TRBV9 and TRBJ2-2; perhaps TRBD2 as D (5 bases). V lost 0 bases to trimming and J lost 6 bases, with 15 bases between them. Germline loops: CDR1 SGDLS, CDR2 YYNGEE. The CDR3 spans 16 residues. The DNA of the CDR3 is TGTGCCAGCAGCGTAGGAGGGTACAGTTGGGCCGGGGAGCTGTTTTTT. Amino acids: CASSVGGYSWAGELFF.

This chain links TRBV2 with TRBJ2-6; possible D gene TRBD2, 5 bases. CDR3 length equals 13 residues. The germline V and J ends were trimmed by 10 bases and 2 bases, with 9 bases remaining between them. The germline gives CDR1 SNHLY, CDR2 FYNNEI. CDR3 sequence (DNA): TGTGCCACCACCGGGACTGGGGCCAACGTCCTGACTTTC. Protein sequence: CATTGTGANVLTF.

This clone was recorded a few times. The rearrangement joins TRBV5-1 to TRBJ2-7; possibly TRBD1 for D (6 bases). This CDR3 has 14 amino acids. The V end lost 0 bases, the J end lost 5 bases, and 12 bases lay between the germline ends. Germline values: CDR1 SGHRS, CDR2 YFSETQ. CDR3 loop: CASSLGGTPHEQYF. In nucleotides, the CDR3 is TGCGCCAGCAGCTTGGGAGGGACACCCCACGAGCAGTACTTC.

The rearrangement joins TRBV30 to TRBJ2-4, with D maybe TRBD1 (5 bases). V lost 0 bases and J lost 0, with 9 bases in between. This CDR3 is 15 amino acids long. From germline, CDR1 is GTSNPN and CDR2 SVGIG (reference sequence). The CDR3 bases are TGTGCCTGGAGTGTTACAGGACAAGCCAAAAACATTCAGTACTTC. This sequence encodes CAWSVTGQAKNIQYF.

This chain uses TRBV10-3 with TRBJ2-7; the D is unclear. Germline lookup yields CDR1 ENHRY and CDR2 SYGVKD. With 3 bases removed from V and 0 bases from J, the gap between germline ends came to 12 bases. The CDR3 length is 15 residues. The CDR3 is CAISDVAESSYEQYF. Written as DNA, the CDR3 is TGTGCCATCAGTGATGTGGCCGAAAGCTCCTACGAGCAGTACTTC.